The T cell receptor beta chain described here comes from a study of vaccination and CD4 T cells after COVID-19. For the study at large: Each control culture was treated with a CEFX pool, an HIV-1 Nef pool, or no peptide.

Treatment given: roughly 11-day PBMC culture with coronavirus spike peptide pools or control peptides (ViraFEST assay). To note about this clonotype: The target antigen is unknown.

Germline loops: CDR1 DFQATT, CDR2 SNEGSKA (reference sequence). V was clipped by 0 bases and J by 0 bases, with 6 bases between them. This CDR3 is 13 amino acids long. Sequenced with the Oncomine TCR Beta short-read assay was DNA taken from cultured CD4+ T cells. One entry per CDR3 protein results from TCRdb running MiXCR on the PCR reads. The table records nearly 15,000 distinct CDR3 sequences, about 55% of them present only once. The sequenced material came from CD4+ T cells from blood, cultured in vitro. This sequence originates from a human donor who had recovered from COVID-19. The chain carries TRBV20-1 and TRBJ2-7; D is ambiguous. As DNA, the CDR3 is TGCAGTGCTAGAGATTGGGACTCCTACGAGCAGTACTTC. Translating gives CSARDWDSYEQYF.